This is a list of T cell receptor beta chains from one sample in a study of OX40 agonist ivuxolimab in advanced cancers. Repertoires were generated with immunoSEQ multiplex PCR, while TCRdb's copy carries only in-frame clones and drops some. The sample gives approximately 77,000 clones, about 90% of which show up once; about 14% is in the top ten. The sequences come from CD4+ or CD8+ T cells sorted from blood, collected in a trial of the OX40 agonist ivuxolimab. These receptors were collected from an adult with an advanced solid tumor such as melanoma, head and neck, liver or kidney cancer. The CDR3 runs from the conserved cysteine through the conserved F or W. D genes are given only for firm matches. Size is omitted from some rows. Given values are once, few, many or a class for expanded clones.

>once|TRBJ2-7|TRBV2|TRBD1
TGTGCCAGCAGATTACCGGGACAGGACTCCTACGAGCAGTACTTC
CASRLPGQDSYEQYF
>.|TRBJ2-3|TRBV7-3|.
TGTGCCAGCAGCCCCCTCCTGAGAGGGGCTAGCACAGATACGCAGTATTTT
CASSPLLRGASTDTQYF
>.|TRBJ2-5|TRBV4-3|TRBD1
TGCGCCAGCAGCCGAACACTACCGGACAGGGTAAGGGAGCAGTACTTC
CASSRTLPDRVREQYF
>.|TRBJ2-5|TRBV4-3|.
TGCGCCAGCAGCCAAGGGCTCGGGGAAGAGACCCAGTACTTC
CASSQGLGEETQYF
>.|TRBJ2-7|TRBV10-3|TRBD2
TGTGCCATCAGTGAGGCCGGGACTAGCGGGAGTATCGACGAGCAGTACTTC
CAISEAGTSGSIDEQYF
>.|TRBJ2-1|TRBV27|.
TGTGCCAGCAGTTTATTACCCAATAGTGTCAATGAGCAGTTCTTC
CASSLLPNSVNEQFF
>.|TRBJ2-5|TRBV7-1|TRBD2
TGTGCCAGCAGCTTAGGGGAGGGTGAGTGGGAGACCCAGTACTTC
CASSLGEGEWETQYF
>.|TRBJ2-4|TRBV6-1|TRBD1
TGTGCCAGCAGTGAAGACCGGGACAGGGATGTTTTCGGCATTCAGTACTTC
CASSEDRDRDVFGIQYF
>.|TRBJ2-3|TRBV27|TRBD1
TGTGCCAGCAGTTCTGGGACAGGTCTTACAGATACGCAGTATTTT
CASSSGTGLTDTQYF
>.|TRBJ1-1|TRBV5-1|.
TGCGCCAGCAGCTTGACAGGACACACTGAAGCTTTCTTT
CASSLTGHTEAFF
>once|TRBJ1-1|TRBV13|.
TGTGCCAGCAGCATACAGCTGAACACTGAAGCTTTCTTT
CASSIQLNTEAFF
>many|TRBJ2-3|TRBV9|.
TGTGCCAGCAGCGTAGATGACTTTAGGGACACGCAGTATTTT
CASSVDDFRDTQYF
>once|TRBJ2-1|TRBV28|TRBD2
TGTGCCAGCGCAACTAGCGGGGAAAATTACAATGAGCAGTTCTTC
CASATSGENYNEQFF
>.|TRBJ2-1|TRBV4-3|.
TGCGCCAGCAGCCAAGATCGGCTGGGTGACAATGAGCAGTTCTTC
CASSQDRLGDNEQFF
>.|TRBJ1-3|TRBV27|.
TGTGCCAGCAGAAATACTGCCTCTGGAAACACCATATATTTT
CASRNTASGNTIYF
>.|TRBJ2-3|TRBV6-5|TRBD1
TGTGCCAGCAGTTACAGGGGGCTCGGGAAAGATACGCAGTATTTT
CASSYRGLGKDTQYF
>.|TRBJ2-1|TRBV7-9|.
TGTGCCAGCAGCCTCCAGGACAATGAGCAGTTCTTC
CASSLQDNEQFF
>.|TRBJ2-3|TRBV7-6|TRBD2
TGTGCCAGCAGCTTAGTCCTCGGCGGGGGGCTGCAGTATTTT
CASSLVLGGGLQYF
>.|TRBJ1-6|TRBV27|.
TGTGCCAGCAGTCCAAGCTTCGTTTCTGACCTAAATAATTCACCCCTCCACTTT
CASSPSFVSDLNNSPLHF
>.|TRBJ2-1|TRBV4-3|.
TGCGCCAGCAGCCAATGGGCAAAAAGTTACAATGAGCAGTTCTTC
CASSQWAKSYNEQFF
>.|TRBJ1-4|TRBV7-9|.
TGTGCCAGCAGCTTAGGGGCGAATGAAAAACTGTTTTTT
CASSLGANEKLFF
>.|TRBJ2-7|TRBV4-3|.
TGCGCCAGCAGCCAAGTCAGGGCTGGGTACGAGCAGTACTTC
CASSQVRAGYEQYF
>.|TRBJ1-3|TRBV15|TRBD1
TGTGCCACCAGCATCCAGACAGGGGGCGCATCTGGAAACACCATATATTTT
CATSIQTGGASGNTIYF
>.|TRBJ1-1|TRBV19|.
TGTGCCAGCCCGGACGGATTCGGGAACACTGAAGCTTTCTTT
CASPDGFGNTEAFF
>.|TRBJ1-1|TRBV9|TRBD1
TGTGCCAGCAGCTTCTCCAGGGGGGGAAACACTGAAGCTTTCTTT
CASSFSRGGNTEAFF
>.|TRBJ1-2|TRBV28|.
TGTGCCAGCAGTTACCGACTCGAGGGGCGAGCTAACTATGGCTACACCTTC
CASSYRLEGRANYGYTF
>.|TRBJ2-7|TRBV4-2|TRBD2
TGTGCCAGCAGCCAAGGGTGGGGACTAGAATCGGGAGTGCAGTACTTC
CASSQGWGLESGVQYF
>.|TRBJ2-7|TRBV2|.
TGTGCCAGCAGTCCGCCGACAGGCTCAGCTTACGAGCAGTACTTC
CASSPPTGSAYEQYF
>.|TRBJ1-3|TRBV19|.
TGTGCCAGTAGTATGGAGGGGATGGACACCATATATTTT
CASSMEGMDTIYF
>.|TRBJ1-3|TRBV7-8|.
TGTGCCAGCAGCCTGGGACTGTACTCTGGAAACACCATATATTTT
CASSLGLYSGNTIYF
>once|TRBJ2-1|TRBV6-6|TRBD1
TGTGCCAGCAGTTCGCCGGGACAGGGTAGACATGAGCAGTTCTTC
CASSSPGQGRHEQFF
>.|TRBJ1-2|TRBV6-1|.
TGTGTCAGCAGTGAATATTCCGTTTCCGCCTTATATGGCTACACCTTC
CVSSEYSVSALYGYTF
>.|TRBJ2-2|TRBV14|TRBD1
TGTGCCAGCAGCCAAGAGCGAGGGACAGGGGGCAACACCGGGGAGCTGTTTTTT
CASSQERGTGGNTGELFF
>.|TRBJ2-1|TRBV10-3|.
TGTGCCATCAGTGAGCTTGGCGAGCAGTTCTTC
CAISELGEQFF
>.|TRBJ2-5|TRBV5-1|.
TGCGCCAGCAGCCCTAGGCGCCAAGAGACCCAGTACTTC
CASSPRRQETQYF
>.|TRBJ2-1|TRBV28|TRBD2
TGTGCCAGCAGTTTAGAAGGGGTAATTAGCGGGTACAATGAGCAGTTCTTC
CASSLEGVISGYNEQFF
>.|TRBJ2-4|TRBV6-1|.
TGTGCCAGCAGTGATATGGATTACATTCAGTACTTC
CASSDMDYIQYF
>.|TRBJ2-1|TRBV9|TRBD2
TGTGCCAGCAGCGCGGGGGCGGGAGGGAGCGGTGAGCAGTTCTTC
CASSAGAGGSGEQFF
>.|TRBJ2-3|TRBV2|TRBD1
TGTGCCAGCAGTGGGACTGCCAACAGGGGAGATACGCAGTATTTT
CASSGTANRGDTQYF
>.|TRBJ2-1|TRBV13|.
TGTGCCAGCAGCTTAGCACTAGACGCAGGAGAGCAGTTCTTC
CASSLALDAGEQFF
>.|TRBJ1-5|TRBV11-2|.
TGTGCCAGCAGCTTAGCTGTAGGTCGGTCAGCCCAGCATTTT
CASSLAVGRSAQHF